This passage covers 12 T cell receptor beta chains from one sample sequenced in a study of cytomegalovirus exposure and HLA in healthy donors. Primers for the PCR totalled 60 Vbeta and 13 Jbeta. Produced via immunoSEQ multiplex PCR; TCRdb's table is partial and in-frame only. The repertoire has roughly 220,000 clones, roughly 70% of them found once; the top ten carry 1.8%. Sequencing input: PBMCs. The receptors were gathered from a woman aged 25-40 years in good health and CMV-seronegative.

The sample holds a few counts of this clone. The chain is built from TRBV6-1 and TRBJ1-3; a possible D gene is TRBD1 (6 bases). In germline, CDR1 is MNHNS, CDR2 SASEGT. The CDR3 totals 14 residues. The V and J ends lost 7 bases and 4 bases respectively, with 14 bases between them. The CDR3 nucleotides read TGTGCCAGCATCCCCGGGGGGACAGGAAACACCATATATTTT. It yields the protein CASIPGGTGNTIYF.

This chain uses TRBV20-1 with TRBJ2-3; D remains ambiguous. V lost 2 bases, J lost 4 bases, and 4 bases lay in between. CDR1 and CDR2 (germline): DFQATT, SNEGSKA (reference sequence). The CDR3 is 11 amino acids. The CDR3 region is CSARRPDTQYF. DNA for the CDR3: TGCAGTGCTAGACGTCCAGATACGCAGTATTTT.

CDR3 DNA sequence: TGTGCCAGCAGTTCTGAGGTTCCTCAAGCTTTCTTT. This encodes CASSSEVPQAFF. This chain uses TRBV28 with TRBJ1-1, with D hard to call. The CDR3 totals 12 residues. Germline V gives CDR1 MDHEN, CDR2 SYDVKM. Deletions cut 4 bases from V and 9 bases from J, with 12 bases between.

This rearrangement joins TRBV10-3 to TRBJ2-3; D may be TRBD1 (6 bases). The CDR3 loop spans 15 amino acids. CDR1 is ENHRY and CDR2 is SYGVKD in the germline V gene. The V and J ends lost 5 bases and 0 bases respectively, with 12 bases between them. The CDR3 spells CAISSDSSSTDTQYF. CDR3 nucleotide sequence: TGTGCCATCAGTTCGGACAGTTCTAGCACAGATACGCAGTATTTT.

This clone was found once. The chain recombines TRBV9 with TRBJ2-7; 9 bases map to TRBD2. This CDR3 has 16 amino acids. J was trimmed by 1 base and V by 4 bases; bases with no gene match: 9. Germline V lookup: CDR1 SGDLS, CDR2 YYNGEE. The DNA of the CDR3 is TGTGCCAGCAGCTTAACCGGGACTAGCCAATCCTACGAGCAGTACTTC. This encodes CASSLTGTSQSYEQYF.

J is TRBJ2-7 and V is TRBV21-1; TRBD2, the table's D call, lacks a check against the DNA. TRBV21-1 is listed as a pseudogene. The CDR3 has 14 residues. CDR3 amino acids: CASTKIAGGPEQYF. CDR3 DNA: TGTGCCAGCACCAAGATAGCGGGAGGGCCCGAGCAGTACTTC.

The genes are TRBV19 and TRBJ1-5; 8 nucleotides agree with TRBD1. The CDR3 has 15 amino acids. Germline V gene sequence: CDR1 LNHDA, CDR2 SQIVND (reference sequence). V shed 4 bases, J shed 6 bases, and the junction held 8 bases outside the gene matches. CDR3 region: CASSTYSGGVQPQHF. In DNA form, the CDR3 reads TGTGCCAGTAGTACCTACTCAGGGGGCGTTCAGCCCCAGCATTTT.

This clone was counted between two and nine times. This chain links TRBV10-3 with TRBJ2-7; perhaps TRBD1 as D (6 bases). CDR1 ENHRY and CDR2 SYGVKD come from the germline V gene. There are 13 residues in the CDR3. Trimming left V 4 bases short and J 0 bases short, with 7 bases between. DNA for the CDR3: TGTGCCATCAGTGTGGACAGCTCCTACGAGCAGTACTTC. Translating gives CAISVDSSYEQYF.

This clone was detected once. The J gene is TRBJ2-7, the V gene TRBV30; possible D gene TRBD2, 6 bases. Germline CDR1 reads GTSNPN; CDR2 reads SVGIG (reference sequence). Trimming took 5 bases from V and 5 from J, leaving 19 bases between them. The CDR3 covers 14 residues. The CDR3 loop reads CAWARDSRWDEQYF. In nucleotides, the CDR3 is TGTGCCTGGGCTCGGGACTCGAGATGGGACGAGCAGTACTTC.

The chain is built from TRBV2 and TRBJ2-3, with 13 bases identical to TRBD2. The CDR3 consists of 16 residues. Germline V gene lookup returns CDR1 SNHLY and CDR2 FYNNEI. J gave up 2 bases and V 4 bases, and 3 bases lay outside the gene matches. CDR3: CASSGTSGGPTDTQYF. CDR3 DNA: TGTGCCAGCAGTGGGACTAGCGGGGGTCCCACAGATACGCAGTATTTT.

The chain recombines TRBV5-1 with TRBJ2-1; 10 bases are a match to TRBD2. The CDR3 runs 16 residues. V lost 0 bases to trimming and J lost 6 bases; unmatched junction nucleotides: 6. Germline V gene data show CDR1 as SGHRS and CDR2 as YFSETQ. This CDR3 is CASSLDWTSGTNEQFF. Written as DNA, the CDR3 is TGCGCCAGCAGCTTGGACTGGACTAGCGGAACCAATGAGCAGTTCTTC.

The CDR3 DNA is TGCGCCAGCAGAGACTGGGGAGACACTGAAGCTTTCTTT. Amino acid sequence: CASRDWGDTEAFF. The chain joins TRBV5-1 to TRBJ1-1; no firm D call. This CDR3 comprises 13 residues. V was clipped by 5 bases and J by 3 bases, with 11 bases between them. The V gene's germline CDR1 is SGHRS and CDR2 YFSETQ.